This is a list of T cell receptor beta chains from one sample in a study of shared clonotypes between healthy human individuals. Only in-frame clones appear in the TCRdb table, and some are missing; sequencing was by immunoSEQ multiplex PCR. Found here are around 100,000 clones, around two thirds of them singletons; the top ten hold approximately 23%. Sequenced sample: memory CD8+ T cells sorted from blood. The receptors stem from a woman aged 25 to 39 in good health. CDR3s include the opening cysteine and the closing phenylalanine or tryptophan. A D gene is named only where the DNA matches it firmly. Expanded clones are given a class, and other clones once, few, many or no size at all.

clone size,D gene,V gene,J gene,CDR3 protein,CDR3 DNA
-,TRBD1,TRBV28,TRBJ2-7,CASGQGASEWYEQYF,TGTGCCAGCGGACAGGGGGCATCGGAATGGTACGAGCAGTACTTC
-,-,TRBV5-1,TRBJ2-1,CASSQGLYNEQFF,TGCGCCAGCAGCCAGGGACTTTACAATGAGCAGTTCTTC
-,TRBD1,TRBV4-1,TRBJ1-1,CASSRTGGSTEAFF,TGCGCCAGCAGTCGGACAGGGGGTAGCACTGAAGCTTTCTTT
-,-,TRBV5-1,TRBJ1-5,CASSPDSLGGPQHF,TGCGCCAGCAGCCCCGACTCCTTAGGGGGACCCCAGCATTTT
few,-,TRBV9,TRBJ2-7,CASRKGPTYEQYF,TGTGCCAGCAGGAAGGGGCCAACCTACGAGCAGTACTTC
-,-,TRBV2,TRBJ1-5,CASSDRGGNQPQHF,TGTGCCAGCAGTGACAGGGGAGGCAATCAGCCCCAGCATTTT
-,-,TRBV7-9,TRBJ2-7,CASSQDGADAPYEQYF,TGTGCCAGCAGCCAAGATGGGGCCGACGCCCCCTACGAGCAGTACTTC
-,-,TRBV28,TRBJ1-2,CASSFFRNYGYTF,TGTGCCAGCAGTTTCTTCAGGAACTATGGCTACACCTTC
many,-,TRBV7-9,TRBJ2-1,CASSLVAGFTNEQFF,TGTGCCAGCAGCTTAGTTGCGGGATTCACCAATGAGCAGTTCTTC
few,-,TRBV25-1,TRBJ2-2,CASSEGWEVTGELFF,TGTGCCAGCAGTGAGGGGTGGGAAGTCACCGGGGAGCTGTTTTTT
-,TRBD2,TRBV5-6,TRBJ2-7,CASSSGPGLAVYEQYF,TGTGCCAGCAGCTCGGGACCGGGACTAGCGGTCTACGAGCAGTACTTC
-,TRBD2,TRBV4-2,TRBJ2-1,CASSQDLLAENEQFF,TGTGCCAGCAGCCAAGATCTACTAGCGGAAAATGAGCAGTTCTTC
-,TRBD2,TRBV7-6,TRBJ2-5,CASSFSGTTKETQYF,TGTGCCAGCAGCTTCTCCGGGACTACAAAAGAGACCCAGTACTTC
many,-,TRBV18,TRBJ2-7,CASSIGLSYEQYF,TGTGCCAGCTCAATTGGGCTTTCCTACGAGCAGTACTTC
-,TRBD1,TRBV28,TRBJ2-5,CASRWTGTGETQYF,TGTGCCAGCAGGTGGACAGGGACGGGGGAGACCCAGTACTTC
-,-,TRBV6-5,TRBJ1-6,CASSRQGNNSPLHF,TGTGCCAGCAGTCGCCAGGGAAATAATTCACCCCTCCACTTT
few,-,TRBV7-9,TRBJ2-7,CASSSSELTVSSYEQYF,TGTGCCAGCAGCTCTTCTGAACTAACCGTCAGCTCCTACGAGCAGTACTTC
-,-,TRBV18,TRBJ2-6,CASSDGANVLTF,TGTGCCAGCTCGGATGGGGCCAACGTCCTGACTTTC
-,TRBD2,TRBV19,TRBJ2-3,CASSMRGARDTQYF,TGTGCCAGTAGTATGCGGGGGGCGCGAGATACGCAGTATTTT
-,-,TRBV13,TRBJ2-1,CASSRAHEQFF,TGTGCCAGCAGCCGAGCCCATGAGCAGTTCTTC
-,-,TRBV29-1,TRBJ1-2,CSVEWDITYGYTF,TGCAGCGTTGAATGGGACATAACCTATGGCTACACCTTC
-,-,TRBV30,TRBJ2-7,CAWSGFSGEQYF,TGTGCCTGGAGCGGGTTCTCCGGAGAGCAGTACTTC
-,TRBD2,TRBV7-3,TRBJ2-7,CASSSQRLAGPYEQYF,TGTGCCAGCAGCTCCCAGCGGCTAGCGGGCCCCTACGAGCAGTACTTC
-,-,TRBV5-5,TRBJ2-7,CASSLPRTGYEQYF,TGTGCCAGCAGCTTACCAAGGACTGGCTACGAGCAGTACTTC
-,TRBD1,TRBV27,TRBJ1-2,CASSRQGALTYGYTF,TGTGCCAGCAGCCGACAGGGGGCGCTGACCTATGGCTACACCTTC
-,-,TRBV5-1,TRBJ2-7,CASSPRLALVYEQYF,TGCGCCAGCAGCCCCCGGCTAGCGCTGGTCTACGAGCAGTACTTC
few,-,TRBV29-1,TRBJ2-1,CSVESTDRSYNEQFF,TGCAGCGTTGAGAGCACAGACCGCTCCTACAATGAGCAGTTCTTC
-,-,TRBV29-1,TRBJ1-2,CSVDTGQNYGYTF,TGCAGCGTAGACACCGGACAGAACTATGGCTACACCTTC
-,-,TRBV14,TRBJ1-1,CASSQVSGYTEAFF,TGTGCCAGCAGCCAAGTTAGCGGCTACACTGAAGCTTTCTTT
-,-,TRBV6-1,TRBJ2-3,CASSDPVTADTQYF,TGTGCCAGCAGTGATCCCGTCACCGCAGATACGCAGTATTTT
-,-,TRBV10-1,TRBJ2-5,CASSDASEETQYF,TGCGCCAGCAGTGATGCTAGCGAAGAGACCCAGTACTTC
-,-,TRBV2,TRBJ2-1,CASKLSGEQFF,TGTGCCAGTAAGCTCTCGGGTGAGCAGTTCTTC
-,TRBD1,TRBV4-1,TRBJ2-5,CASSQDLDRGKTQYF,TGCGCCAGCAGCCAAGATCTGGACAGGGGAAAGACCCAGTACTTC
few,-,TRBV29-1,TRBJ2-7,CSVGSYEQYF,TGCAGCGTTGGGAGCTACGAGCAGTACTTC
few,TRBD2,TRBV6-4,TRBJ2-3,CASSEIAGSIADTQYF,TGTGCCAGCAGTGAGATAGCGGGAAGTATCGCAGATACGCAGTATTTT
-,TRBD1,TRBV7-2,TRBJ1-5,CASSSRGDSNQPQHF,TGTGCCAGCAGCTCCAGGGGGGATAGCAATCAGCCCCAGCATTTT
few,-,TRBV27,TRBJ1-2,CASSRTGNAGYTF,TGTGCCAGCAGTCGCACCGGGAACGCCGGCTACACCTTC